This T cell receptor beta chain was sequenced for a study of T cell responses to AZD1222 COVID-19 vaccine. Across the study: The analysis combined second doses at about 4 or about 12 weeks.

Study-wide results and caveats: Targeting of unmutated variant regions was reportedly seen in nearly half of spike-specific TCRs.

Profiling relied on immunoSEQ multiplex PCR, and the TCRdb table lists in-frame clones only, not all of them. Here the sample spans roughly 130,000 clones, 91% being singletons. The CDR3 is 16 residues long. Trimming removed 3 bases from V and 3 bases from J, with 15 bases in between. Germline lookup yields CDR1 KGHSH and CDR2 LQKENI. Turning to this clone: Antigen specificity is unknown.

The receptor was isolated from an adult in good health. The sequencing here drew on peripheral blood, taken on day 0 of AZD1222 vaccination. The genes are TRBV18 and TRBJ1-3; unclear D gene. CDR3 nucleotides: TGTGCCAGCTCACCGAACGACCTACGGATTGGAAACACCATATATTTT. As protein: CASSPNDLRIGNTIYF.